This T cell receptor (beta chain) was documented in a study of shared clonotypes between healthy human individuals. The wider study: Serving as donors were two women and three men, whose ages spanned 18 to 49.

The CDR3 runs 14 residues. V was pared by 0 bases and J by 7 bases, with 9 bases between. CDR1 and CDR2 (germline): MNHEY, SVGAGI. At a deep level, the assay was run. Across several immunoSEQ plates, the genomic DNA of each subset was split evenly. The data were produced by immunoSEQ multiplex PCR, yet TCRdb's version contains in-frame clones alone and is incomplete. The sample carries 550,000 to 700,000 clones, around three quarters recorded once. The table lists this clone with a few counts. The TCR was taken from a woman aged 25 to 39 in good health. The sample comprised memory CD4+ T cells sorted from blood. The subset here: CD45RA-negative fraction. The chain uses TRBV6-5 and TRBJ1-4; perhaps TRBD1 as D (6 bases). The CDR3 nucleotides are TGTGCCAGCAGTTACTCAGGGGGTCGTGAAAAACTGTTTTTT. Translating gives CASSYSGGREKLFF.